Each of the 24 T cell receptor beta chains below was sequenced from the same sample in a study of post-analysis software for immune sequencing data. cDNA libraries of TCR beta carried unique molecular identifiers. TCRdb recomputed calls from the PCR reads with MiXCR, one row per CDR3 protein. The table shows fewer than 850,000 distinct CDR3 sequences, with roughly 29% occurring only once. Their target antigens are unknown. Overall study results and limits: The study found TRBV5-6, TRBV5-1 and TRBV20-1 among four to six TRBV segments more frequent in patients than controls.

Material: blood. Every receptor here comes from a girl between 5 and 17 years old with multiple sclerosis.

A remark on this clonotype: Sequence at one end of the junction differs from germline and may be a read error. The V and J genes are TRBV6-5 and TRBJ2-1, with 8 bases identical to TRBD2. Germline assignment: CDR1 MNHEY and CDR2 SVGAGI. This CDR3 contains 14 residues. The CDR3 sequence: CVSSNSGGNNEQFF. For the CDR3, the DNA is TGTGTCAGCAGTAACAGCGGGGGCAACAATGAGCAGTTCTTC.

The rearrangement links TRBV5-1 to TRBJ2-1; D assignment may be TRBD1 or TRBD2 (5 bases each). The CDR3 is made up of 14 amino acids. Trimming shortened V by 7 bases and J by 3 bases, and 14 bases separated the two germline ends. Per the germline V gene, CDR1 is SGHRS and CDR2 is YFSETQ. In DNA, the CDR3 is TGCGCCAGCGTTTGGGGGAGCTTCTACAATGAGCAGTTCTTC. Amino acid sequence: CASVWGSFYNEQFF.

The V gene is TRBV7-9, the J gene TRBJ2-5; 9 nucleotides align to TRBD2. Gene TRBJ2-7 matches the end of the DNA better, so the J call may be wrong. Germline V gene lookup returns CDR1 SEHNR and CDR2 FQNEAQ (reference sequence). This CDR3 has 15 amino acids. CDR3 residues: CASSRRGAGGYEQYF. The DNA for the CDR3 is TGTGCCAGCAGCCGCCGGGGAGCGGGGGGCTACGAGCAGTACTTC.

In this sample, this clonotype turned up a few times. The chain carries TRBV5-1 and TRBJ1-1; D ambiguous. The CDR3 is 15 residues long. Germline V gene sequence: CDR1 SGHRS, CDR2 YFSETQ. V was shortened by 0 bases and J by 0 bases, with 9 bases between the two germline ends. The CDR3 bases are TGCGCCAGCAGCTTGGGGGCAGAGATGAACACTGAAGCTTTCTTT. This translates into CASSLGAEMNTEAFF.

The chain links TRBV5-1 to TRBJ2-5; TRBD1 aligns across 7 bases. Germline V lookup: CDR1 SGHRS, CDR2 YFSETQ. This CDR3 region has 16 residues. The junction had 16 bases not matched to a gene; V was cut back by 2 bases and J by 9 bases. The CDR3 is CASSFDPTGAEGAQYF. The CDR3 DNA sequence: TGCGCCAGCAGCTTCGACCCAACAGGGGCCGAGGGGGCCCAGTACTTC.

This clonotype was counted between two and nine times. The chain is built from TRBV5-1 and TRBJ2-5; possibly TRBD1 or TRBD2 for D (6 bases each). The CDR3 totals 15 residues. Trimming shortened V by 6 bases and J by 4 bases, and 19 bases separated the two germline ends. Germline loops: CDR1 SGHRS, CDR2 YFSETQ. CDR3 residues: CASTESLGGGETQYF. CDR3 nucleotide sequence: TGCGCCAGCACCGAATCGCTGGGGGGCGGAGAGACCCAGTACTTC.

This clonotype was seen a handful of times. The chain links TRBV27 to TRBJ2-3; D is possibly TRBD2 (5 bases). The V gene lost 6 bases and the J gene lost 3 bases, with 22 bases spanning the gap. The CDR3 loop spans 17 amino acids. Germline assignment: CDR1 MNHEY and CDR2 SMNVEV (reference sequence). This CDR3 reads CASRLRLTRLDTDTQYF. The CDR3 region has the DNA TGTGCCAGCAGACTCCGACTAACGCGCCTTGATACAGATACGCAGTATTTT.

V and J are TRBV6-5 and TRBJ2-1; 15 positions match TRBD2. The CDR3 sequence is 19 residues long. Trimming removed 4 bases from V and 2 bases from J; junction bases left unmatched: 9. Germline V gene lookup returns CDR1 MNHEY and CDR2 SVGAGI. The CDR3 region has the DNA TGTGCCAGCAGTTTCCTAGGGACTAGCGGGGGGATCCCCTACAATGAGCAGTTCTTC. Its translation is CASSFLGTSGGIPYNEQFF.

This clonotype was seen once. The gene calls are TRBV7-2 and TRBJ2-3, with D unresolved. Looked up from germline, CDR1 is SGHTA and CDR2 is FQGNSA. V lost 4 bases to trimming and J lost 3 bases, with 14 bases between them. CDR3 length: 15 residues. The CDR3 bases are TGTGCCAGCAGCTATTTCGGAGAGGAGACAGATACGCAGTATTTT. This encodes CASSYFGEETDTQYF.

The rearrangement joins TRBV15 to TRBJ2-7, with D possibly TRBD2 on 6 matching bases. The CDR3 has 17 amino acids. From germline, CDR1 is LNHNV and CDR2 YYDKDF (reference sequence). The V end lost 11 bases, the J end lost 0 bases, and 26 bases lay between the germline ends. CDR3 region: CASTLTFSGTHSYEQYF. DNA of the CDR3: TGTGCCTCCACTCTTACGTTCTCCGGGACTCACTCCTACGAGCAGTACTTC.

The chain uses TRBV2 and TRBJ2-1; D not resolved. Germline V lookup: CDR1 SNHLY, CDR2 FYNNEI. The CDR3 loop spans 11 amino acids. V shed 6 bases and J shed 12 bases, with 12 bases lying between them. CDR3 sequence (DNA): TGTGCCAGCAGCCCAAGCTTTTGGCAGTTCTTC. Translating gives CASSPSFWQFF.

This clonotype came up a few times. The rearrangement uses TRBV7-2 and TRBJ2-1; 7 bases fit TRBD2. V was clipped by 1 base and J by 9 bases; unmatched bases: 18. The CDR3 is 18 amino acids. Germline CDR1 reads SGHTA; CDR2 reads FQGNSA. CDR3 protein: CASSLVRRSGGLIGEQFF. The DNA for the CDR3 is TGTGCCAGCAGCTTAGTTCGGCGTTCCGGGGGGTTGATTGGTGAGCAGTTCTTC.

The table lists this clonotype with a few counts. This rearrangement joins TRBV28 to TRBJ2-7; D perhaps matches TRBD1 (5 bases). V lost 6 bases to trimming and J lost 0 bases, with 12 bases between them. The CDR3 extends over 14 amino acids. Germline V CDR1 and CDR2: MDHEN, SYDVKM. The CDR3 region has the DNA TGTGCCAGCAGCAAAGTAGGGGTCTCCTACGAGCAGTACTTC. This gives the protein CASSKVGVSYEQYF.

V and J are TRBV29-1 and TRBJ2-7, with D perhaps matching TRBD2 (7 bases). The DNA end is a closer match to TRBJ2-5, so the J assignment may be wrong. The CDR3 is 13 amino acids. CDR1 is SQVTM and CDR2 is ANQGSEA in the germline V gene. CDR3 sequence: CSVGKQGGETQYF. The CDR3 DNA follows: TGCAGCGTGGGAAAACAGGGAGGGGAGACCCAGTACTTC.

This chain joins TRBV20-1 and TRBJ2-7; D is perhaps TRBD1 (6 bases). The CDR3 runs 14 residues. Germline V gives CDR1 DFQATT, CDR2 SNEGSKA (reference sequence). Trimming removed 1 base at V and 6 bases at J, with 16 bases between. The CDR3 region is CSARGPQGWFEQYF. The CDR3 bases are TGCAGTGCTAGAGGTCCACAGGGATGGTTCGAGCAGTACTTC.

Many counts were recorded for this clonotype. This chain uses TRBV4-3 with TRBJ2-7; maybe TRBD2 (5 bases). CDR1 LGHNA and CDR2 YSLEER come from the germline V gene. The V end lost 0 bases, the J end lost 4 bases, and 10 bases lay between the germline ends. The length of the CDR3 is 14 residues. CDR3 nucleotides: TGCGCCAGCAGCCAAGATGGACTTTTTTACGAGCAGTACTTC. Translating it yields CASSQDGLFYEQYF.

This clonotype has ten or more counts. V is TRBV7-9 and J is TRBJ2-1; no definite D call. Deletions cut 5 bases from V and 2 bases from J, with 13 bases between. The CDR3 totals 15 residues. Germline V gene data show CDR1 as SEHNR and CDR2 as FQNEAQ (reference sequence). CDR3 in DNA: TGTGCCAGCAGCCCTCCGGAAGAGGCCTACAATGAGCAGTTCTTC. As protein: CASSPPEEAYNEQFF.

This clonotype was recorded a few times. This chain links TRBV19 with TRBJ2-3, with D perhaps given as TRBD1 or TRBD2 (5 bases each). Trimming took 5 bases from V and 4 from J, leaving 16 bases between them. This CDR3 contains 15 residues. In germline, CDR1 is LNHDA, CDR2 SQIVND (reference sequence). The CDR3 DNA sequence: TGTGCCAGTAGTTTGGGGGAAGGTGGCGCAGATACGCAGTATTTT. Protein: CASSLGEGGADTQYF.

This chain uses TRBV20-1 with TRBJ2-4, with D perhaps matching TRBD2 (6 bases). Germline V CDR1 and CDR2: DFQATT, SNEGSKA (reference sequence). The CDR3 is 13 amino acids. Trimming removed 1 base at V and 6 bases at J, with 10 bases between. The CDR3: CSARGLRGNIQYF. The DNA of the CDR3 is TGCAGTGCTAGAGGTCTGCGGGGAAACATTCAGTACTTC.

The V gene is TRBV28, the J gene TRBJ2-1; D is ambiguous. Trimming removed 6 bases at V and 5 bases at J, with 11 bases between. This CDR3 region has 13 residues. Germline-derived CDR1 and CDR2 are MDHEN and SYDVKM. CDR3 in amino acids: CASRPPPHNEQFF. The CDR3 DNA follows: TGTGCCAGCAGGCCACCACCCCACAATGAGCAGTTCTTC.

This chain links TRBV7-2 with TRBJ1-2; 10 bases are a match to TRBD1. The V gene's germline CDR1 is SGHTA and CDR2 FQGNSA. CDR3 length: 16 residues. The V gene end was trimmed by 5 bases and the J gene end by 4 bases; junction bases not matched to a gene: 10. The CDR3 coding sequence is TGTGCCAGCAGCCGATCTGGCTGGACAGGGGGCTATGGCTACACCTTC. Protein: CASSRSGWTGGYGYTF.

The chain is built from TRBV10-3 and TRBJ2-5; no reliable D call. Germline V lookup: CDR1 ENHRY, CDR2 SYGVKD. This CDR3 spans 14 amino acids. Trimming took off 4 bases at V and 2 bases at J, with 11 bases between the two ends. The CDR3 spells CAISGPTEQETQYF. CDR3 DNA: TGTGCCATCAGTGGGCCGACGGAACAAGAGACCCAGTACTTC.

V is TRBV15 and J is TRBJ2-2; a weak D match, TRBD2 (6 bases). Germline values: CDR1 LNHNV, CDR2 YYDKDF (reference sequence). The CDR3 covers 16 residues. Trimming left V 2 bases short and J 6 bases short, with 16 bases between. CDR3 in amino acids: CATSRPLRGFPGELFF. The CDR3, as DNA: TGTGCCACCAGCAGACCCTTACGGGGGTTCCCCGGGGAGCTGTTTTTT.

The chain has TRBV5-1 and TRBJ1-2; D possibly corresponds to TRBD1 (5 bases). V lost 0 bases to trimming and J lost 4 bases, with 16 bases between them. The germline gives CDR1 SGHRS, CDR2 YFSETQ. The CDR3 is 16 amino acids. The CDR3 reads CASSLVLGRQIYGYTF. As DNA, the CDR3 is TGCGCCAGCAGCTTGGTGTTGGGACGCCAGATCTATGGCTACACCTTC. Using reference TRBV5-1 and TRBJ1-2 for the parts outside the CDR3, the full variable domain is KAGVTQTPRYLIKTRGQQVTLSCSPISGHRSVSWYQQTPGQGLQFLFEYFSETQRNKGNFPGRFSGRQFSNSRSEMNVSTLELGDSALYLCASSLVLGRQIYGYTFGSGTRLTVV.